A selection of T cell receptor beta chains follows, all from one sample in a study of blood T cell repertoires in COVID-19. Using immunoSEQ multiplex PCR, the repertoire was profiled, and TCRdb retains in-frame clones only, with some absent. Of around 440,000 clones in the sample, about 91% are singletons; the top ten hold around 12%. The sample comprised peripheral blood. The receptors come from a woman in her fifties or sixties with COVID-19, enrolled during active disease. CDR3s include the opening cysteine and the closing phenylalanine or tryptophan. D genes are given only for firm matches.

D	V	J	CDR3	DNA
-	TRBV18	TRBJ1-6	CASSPLRGSYNSPLHF	TGTGCCAGCTCACCACTGCGGGGTTCCTATAATTCACCCCTCCACTTT
-	TRBV5-4	TRBJ1-4	CASSSDGTPDEKLFF	TGTGCCAGCAGCTCGGACGGGACTCCCGATGAAAAACTGTTTTTT
-	TRBV28	TRBJ2-7	CASSRTLYEQYF	TGTGCCAGCAGTCGGACACTCTACGAGCAGTACTTC
TRBD1	TRBV27	TRBJ1-2	CASSSRQGGYGYTF	TGTGCCAGCAGTTCAAGACAGGGTGGCTATGGCTACACCTTC
TRBD1	TRBV5-1	TRBJ1-5	CASREGQGSQPQHF	TGCGCCAGCAGGGAAGGACAGGGGAGTCAGCCCCAGCATTTT
-	TRBV12-5	TRBJ2-7	CASGLATGYEQYF	TGTGCTAGTGGTTTGGCCACAGGGTACGAGCAGTACTTC
-	TRBV11-2	TRBJ2-7	CASSLVQNYEQYF	TGTGCCAGCAGCTTAGTTCAGAACTACGAGCAGTACTTC
-	TRBV20-1	TRBJ1-5	CSASLGGDQPQHF	TGCAGTGCTAGTTTGGGTGGAGATCAGCCCCAGCATTTT
-	TRBV28	TRBJ1-2	CASSSRDTTNYGYTF	TGTGCCAGCAGTTCCCGGGACACAACTAACTATGGCTACACCTTC
-	TRBV4-1	TRBJ1-6	CASSQTVNSPLHF	TGCGCCAGCAGCCAAACAGTTAATTCACCCCTCCACTTT
-	TRBV30	TRBJ1-1	CAWRTEGRDTEAFF	TGTGCCTGGAGAACGGAGGGGCGCGACACTGAAGCTTTCTTT
-	TRBV28	TRBJ2-1	CASSSPRGVSYNEQFF	TGTGCCAGCAGTTCCCCCAGGGGGGTCAGCTACAATGAGCAGTTCTTC